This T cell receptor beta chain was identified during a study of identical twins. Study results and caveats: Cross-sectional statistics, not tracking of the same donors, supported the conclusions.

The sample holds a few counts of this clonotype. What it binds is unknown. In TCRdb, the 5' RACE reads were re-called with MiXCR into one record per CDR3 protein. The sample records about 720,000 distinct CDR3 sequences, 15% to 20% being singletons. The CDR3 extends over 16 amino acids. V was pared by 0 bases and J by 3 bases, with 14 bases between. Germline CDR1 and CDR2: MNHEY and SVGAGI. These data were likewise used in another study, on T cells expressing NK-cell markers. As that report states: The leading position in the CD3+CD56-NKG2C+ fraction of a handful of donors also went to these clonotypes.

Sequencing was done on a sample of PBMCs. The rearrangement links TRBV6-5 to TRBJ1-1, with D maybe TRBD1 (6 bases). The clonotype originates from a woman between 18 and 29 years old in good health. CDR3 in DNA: TGTGCCAGCAGTTACTCGGTGAGGGACAAATACACTGAAGCTTTCTTT. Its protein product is CASSYSVRDKYTEAFF.